These 12 T cell receptor beta chains share one sample of origin, sequenced in a study of T cell repertoires in cytomegalovirus infection. The antigens for these receptors are not known. In TCRdb, the reads were re-called with MiXCR into one record per CDR3 protein. The data contain 110,000 to 150,000 distinct CDR3 sequences, 25% to 35% of them singletons. Sequences were derived from CD8+ T cells from cultured PBMCs, sampled from culture after CMV antigen stimulation. Source of these receptors: a human donor in good health (CMV status not recorded). Some clones in this sample may be carry-over from other donors' samples.

This clonotype came up a few times. The gene calls are TRBV7-8 and TRBJ2-1, with 9 bases matching TRBD1. Germline V gene lookup returns CDR1 SGHVS and CDR2 FQNEAQ. The J segment lost 3 bases and the V segment lost 5 bases, leaving 5 bases of the junction unmatched. This CDR3 has 15 residues. The CDR3 loop reads CASSQDRGHYNEQFF. For the CDR3, the DNA is TGTGCCAGCAGCCAGGACAGGGGCCACTACAATGAGCAGTTCTTC.

This clonotype appeared many times. The CDR3 region has the DNA TGTGCCAGCAGCTCTACTAGCGGGGGGGCCGCAGATACGCAGTATTTT. Translated: CASSSTSGGAADTQYF. V and J are TRBV12-3 or TRBV12-4 and TRBJ2-3, with TRBD2 identical over 13 bases. V shed 6 bases and J 4 bases; nucleotides not matched to a gene: 7. The CDR3 totals 16 residues.

This chain uses TRBV11-2 with TRBJ2-7, with 12 nucleotides matching TRBD2. Germline CDR1 SGHAT, CDR2 FQNNGV. With V trimmed by 4 bases and J by 2 bases, 12 bases remained unmatched. There are 18 residues in the CDR3. DNA for the CDR3: TGTGCCAGCAGCTCAACGGAGTGGACTAGCGGGGACCCCTACGAGCAGTACTTC. The encoded protein is CASSSTEWTSGDPYEQYF.

This clonotype was detected ten times or more. V and J are TRBV20-1 and TRBJ2-3; 11 nucleotides line up with TRBD2. This CDR3 is built from 16 residues. With V trimmed by 3 bases and J by 5 bases, 10 bases remained unmatched. The germline gives CDR1 DFQATT, CDR2 SNEGSKA (reference sequence). The CDR3 DNA reads as TGCAGTGCTAGCCATTTTTCTAGCGGGGGGATAGATACGCAGTATTTT. Encoded protein: CSASHFSSGGIDTQYF.

In its sample, this clonotype was seen many times. This chain uses TRBV7-2 with TRBJ2-7; D not resolved. The CDR3 is 13 amino acids. Deletions cut 7 bases from V and 0 bases from J, with 10 bases between. Germline CDR1 SGHTA, CDR2 FQGNSA. Here the CDR3 reads CASTRLGSYEQYF. CDR3 nucleotides: TGTGCCAGCACCCGACTGGGCTCCTACGAGCAGTACTTC.

The J gene is TRBJ2-1, the V gene TRBV2, with 7 positions matching TRBD1. The germline gives CDR1 SNHLY, CDR2 FYNNEI. This CDR3 has 14 amino acids. The junction had 2 bases not matched to a gene; V was cut back by 2 bases and J by 4 bases. CDR3 DNA sequence: TGTGCCAGCAGTGAACGACAGGGATACAATGAGCAGTTCTTC. It yields the protein CASSERQGYNEQFF.

This clonotype was seen only a few times. V gene TRBV12-3 or TRBV12-4 combines with J gene TRBJ2-2; 7 bases line up with TRBD1. Trimming at V came to 2 bases and at J to 5 bases, leaving 5 bases not matched to a gene. The CDR3 has 15 residues. CDR3 region: CASSLRQGQTGELFF. Here the CDR3 DNA reads TGTGCCAGCAGTTTAAGACAGGGTCAAACCGGGGAGCTGTTTTTT.

This clonotype was detected ten times or more. V is TRBV20-1 and J is TRBJ2-5; TRBD1 aligns across 10 bases. The CDR3 runs to 15 residues. CDR1 and CDR2 (germline): DFQATT, SNEGSKA (reference sequence). V lost 6 bases to trimming and J lost 3 bases; unmatched junction nucleotides: 10. DNA for the CDR3: TGCAGTGCCCCGGCCTACGGGACAGGGGAAGAGACCCAGTACTTC. Its protein product is CSAPAYGTGEETQYF.

CDR3 amino acids: CASSEGGHSSSYNEQFF. In DNA, the CDR3 is TGTGCCAGTAGTGAGGGAGGACACTCAAGCTCCTACAATGAGCAGTTCTTC. The chain joins TRBV19 to TRBJ2-1; tentatively, D is TRBD2 (6 bases). V lost 5 bases to trimming and J lost 0 bases, with 17 bases between them. The CDR3 extends over 17 amino acids. Germline V gene lookup returns CDR1 LNHDA and CDR2 SQIVND (reference sequence).

This clonotype was seen many times. The rearrangement joins TRBV4-1 to TRBJ1-1; weak D call: TRBD1 (6 bases). The germline CDR1 and CDR2 sequences are MGHRA and YSYEKL. V lost 5 bases and J 1 base, leaving 11 bases between the germline ends. This CDR3 comprises 14 residues. CDR3 protein: CASSYRVRNTEAFF. DNA of the CDR3: TGCGCCAGCAGCTACAGGGTGAGGAACACTGAAGCTTTCTTT.

This chain connects TRBV6-2 or TRBV6-3 to TRBJ2-1; D is ambiguous. With 5 bases removed from V and 10 bases from J, the gap between germline ends came to 15 bases. Germline V gene sequence: CDR1 MNHEY, CDR2 SVGEGT. This CDR3 contains 13 residues. CDR3 coding DNA: TGTGCCAGCAGTAAAGACATTCTTTCCGAGCAGTTCTTC. This sequence encodes CASSKDILSEQFF.

To note about this clonotype: This clone may be a read error of a much larger clone one base away. This rearrangement joins TRBV27 to TRBJ2-7; D is undetermined. V was cut by 8 bases and J by 3 bases, with 5 bases left in between. The germline gives CDR1 MNHEY, CDR2 SMNVEV (reference sequence). This CDR3 spans 10 amino acids. Here the CDR3 reads CASGYYEQYF. CDR3 sequence (DNA): TGTGCCAGCGGCTACTACGAGCAGTACTTC.